Each of the 28 T cell receptor beta chains below was sequenced from the same sample in a study of shared clonotypes between healthy human individuals. The repertoire was sequenced with immunoSEQ multiplex PCR; TCRdb's copy has only in-frame clones and lacks some. The profile shows about 2.2 million clones, 90% to 95% of them singletons. CD8 cells classed as naive were CD45RO-negative and positively selected for CCR7, excluding terminally differentiated effector memory CD45RA+ cells. The source material was naive CD8+ T cells from PBMCs. Every receptor here comes from a man aged 18 to 29 in good health. Some clones in this sample may be carry-over from other donors' samples.

J is TRBJ2-3 and V is TRBV27; 7 bases are a match to TRBD1. V dropped 6 bases and J dropped 2; count of bases not matched to a gene: 14. Germline CDR1 MNHEY, CDR2 SMNVEV (reference sequence). The CDR3 runs 17 residues. The CDR3: CASRPIRGQQITDTQYF. The DNA for the CDR3 is TGTGCCAGCAGGCCTATCAGGGGACAGCAGATCACAGATACGCAGTATTTT.

The rearrangement joins TRBV19 to TRBJ2-5, with 7 bases aligning to TRBD1. Germline CDR1 LNHDA, CDR2 SQIVND (reference sequence). This CDR3 has 15 residues. J gave up 4 bases and V 6 bases, and 11 bases lay outside the gene matches. The CDR3 here is CASSPGTVNIETQYF. The CDR3 DNA follows: TGTGCCAGTAGCCCGGGGACAGTAAATATAGAGACCCAGTACTTC.

The chain joins TRBV9 to TRBJ2-2, with 11 bases identical to TRBD2. The germline V gene has CDR1 SGDLS and CDR2 YYNGEE. CDR3 size: 17 residues. After removal of 0 bases from V and 4 bases from J, the junction contained 5 bases not matched to a gene. Written as DNA, the CDR3 is TGTGCCAGCAGCGTAGTAGCGGGAGGGCCTCCCACCGGGGAGCTGTTTTTT. Amino acid sequence: CASSVVAGGPPTGELFF.

To note about this clone: Other DNA sequences in the sample encode the same CDR3. This chain joins TRBV20-1 and TRBJ2-1; no reliable D call. The length of the CDR3 is 10 residues. V shed 5 bases and J shed 6 bases, with 5 bases lying between them. Germline CDR1 reads DFQATT; CDR2 reads SNEGSKA (reference sequence). The CDR3 nucleotides are TGCAGTGCTGGAATCAATGAGCAGTTCTTC. Translating it yields CSAGINEQFF.

The count of this clone is one. V usage is TRBV10-3 and J usage is TRBJ2-7; D is ambiguous. Germline CDR1 ENHRY, CDR2 SYGVKD. There are 15 residues in the CDR3. Deletions cut 0 bases from V and 4 bases from J, with 13 bases between. The CDR3 nucleotides read TGTGCCATCAGTGAGTCCCAACGGGTCCCTTACGAGCAGTACTTC. Its translation: CAISESQRVPYEQYF.

DNA for the CDR3: TGTGCCAGCAGCAAGATCCGGGACAGGGGGCACCAGCCCCAGCATTTT. This translates into CASSKIRDRGHQPQHF. The gene calls are TRBV11-2 and TRBJ1-5; 12 bases are shared with TRBD1. The CDR3 has 16 amino acids. CDR1 SGHAT and CDR2 FQNNGV come from the germline V gene. Unmatched junction bases numbered 9, after V lost 5 bases and J lost 7 bases.

V usage is TRBV2 and J usage is TRBJ2-7; either TRBD1 or TRBD2 may fit D (5 bases each). The CDR3 runs to 14 residues. V was pared by 7 bases and J by 5 bases, with 18 bases between. Germline-derived CDR1 and CDR2 are SNHLY and FYNNEI. The CDR3 DNA is TGTGCCAGCATTCAGAAGGGCCAGGGAGACGAGCAGTACTTC. The encoded protein is CASIQKGQGDEQYF.

The chain links TRBV25-1 to TRBJ1-6; D remains ambiguous. CDR1 and CDR2 (germline): MGHDK, SYGVNS. The CDR3 spans 13 residues. V dropped 3 bases and J dropped 8 bases, with 8 bases sitting between them. The CDR3 DNA reads as TGTGCCAGCAGTGACCGAAGAGATTCACCCCTCCACTTT. Translation gives CASSDRRDSPLHF.

J is TRBJ2-7 and V is TRBV4-3, with TRBD2 matching 10 bases. The CDR3 is made up of 15 amino acids. V lost 0 bases to trimming and J lost 3 bases; unmatched junction nucleotides: 2. CDR1 LGHNA and CDR2 YSLEER come from the germline V gene. As DNA, the CDR3 is TGCGCCAGCAGCCAAGAAGGGACTAGCGACTACGAGCAGTACTTC. This gives the protein CASSQEGTSDYEQYF.

This chain connects TRBV27 to TRBJ1-5, with D possibly TRBD1 on 5 matching bases. The CDR3 totals 15 residues. Trimming left V 6 bases short and J 2 bases short, with 14 bases between. Germline CDR1 is MNHEY and CDR2 is SMNVEV (reference sequence). The CDR3 reads CASRTGPAGNQPQHF. The CDR3 DNA is TGTGCCAGCAGGACGGGACCGGCGGGCAATCAGCCCCAGCATTTT.

This clone was recorded once. J is TRBJ2-1 and V is TRBV14; 7 nucleotides align to TRBD2. J gave up 5 bases and V 2 bases, and 9 bases lay outside the gene matches. CDR3 length: 16 amino acids. The germline V gene has CDR1 SGHDN and CDR2 FVKESK. The CDR3 DNA reads as TGTGCCAGCAGCCAAAGGTGGGGGGGATTCCACAATGAGCAGTTCTTC. This sequence encodes CASSQRWGGFHNEQFF.

Turning to this clone: Other nucleotide sequences in the sample specify the same CDR3. V gene TRBV19 combines with J gene TRBJ2-7; 9 nucleotides match TRBD1. Germline CDR1 reads LNHDA; CDR2 reads SQIVND (reference sequence). After removal of 3 bases from V and 3 bases from J, the junction contained 6 bases not matched to a gene. There are 15 residues in the CDR3. CDR3 amino acids: CASSIRQGVVYEQYF. In DNA, the CDR3 is TGTGCCAGTAGTATTCGACAGGGGGTAGTCTACGAGCAGTACTTC.

The chain recombines TRBV9 with TRBJ2-6, with a possible D match to TRBD1 (5 bases). The CDR3 runs 18 residues. V gave up 7 bases and J gave up 1 base, with 21 bases separating them. CDR1 and CDR2 (germline): SGDLS, YYNGEE. As DNA, the CDR3 is TGTGCCAGCGCCCTCCCTCAGACAGCACTTTCTGGGGCCAACGTCCTGACTTTC. As protein: CASALPQTALSGANVLTF.

This chain connects TRBV7-6 to TRBJ1-1; D is unresolved. V gave up 5 bases and J gave up 5 bases, with 24 bases separating them. CDR3 size: 17 residues. Germline V lookup: CDR1 SGHVS, CDR2 FNYEAQ. The CDR3 sequence is CASSPILPGRARTEAFF. The CDR3, as DNA: TGTGCCAGCAGCCCTATCCTCCCGGGTCGTGCGAGGACTGAAGCTTTCTTT.

V usage is TRBV15 and J usage is TRBJ1-5; D may be TRBD1 (6 bases). Deletions cut 0 bases from V and 5 bases from J, with 11 bases between. Germline CDR1 is LNHNV and CDR2 is YYDKDF (reference sequence). The CDR3 spans 15 residues. CDR3 sequence: CATSRDMGADQPQHF. The CDR3 DNA reads as TGTGCCACCAGCAGAGATATGGGGGCGGATCAGCCCCAGCATTTT.

The V call is TRBV27, the J call TRBJ2-1; no clear D gene. The CDR3 has 13 amino acids. The germline V and J ends were trimmed by 0 bases and 8 bases, with 8 bases remaining between them. Germline V CDR1 and CDR2: MNHEY, SMNVEV (reference sequence). CDR3 sequence reads: CASSLSGSHEQFF. The DNA of the CDR3 is TGTGCCAGCAGTTTATCCGGTTCCCATGAGCAGTTCTTC.

The chain couples TRBV7-3 to TRBJ1-1; the match to TRBD1 covers 7 bases. CDR1 and CDR2 from the germline V gene are SGHTA and FQGTGA. This CDR3 contains 14 residues. The V gene end was trimmed by 5 bases and the J gene end by 11 bases; junction bases not matched to a gene: 14. The CDR3 bases are TGTGCCAGCAGCCCTACAAAGGGGGCAGGGGAGGCTTTCTTT. As protein: CASSPTKGAGEAFF.

This chain connects TRBV5-4 to TRBJ2-7; 13 nucleotides line up with TRBD2. J gave up 5 bases and V 4 bases, and 6 bases lay outside the gene matches. The CDR3 extends over 15 amino acids. In germline, CDR1 is SGHNT, CDR2 YYREEE (reference sequence). The CDR3 DNA is TGTGCCAGCAGCAGGACTAGCGGGAGTCACGACGAGCAGTACTTC. Amino acids: CASSRTSGSHDEQYF.

The chain combines TRBV5-6 with TRBJ1-3, with D hard to call. Germline V gives CDR1 SGHDT, CDR2 YYEEEE. Trimming cost V 2 bases and J 5 bases, with 5 bases left between them. CDR3 length equals 12 residues. CDR3 region: CASSFGRNTIYF. The CDR3 DNA sequence: TGTGCCAGCAGCTTTGGCAGAAACACCATATATTTT. The whole variable domain, remainder taken from reference TRBV5-6 and TRBJ1-3, is DAGVTQSPTHLIKTRGQQVTLRCSPKSGHDTVSWYQQALGQGPQFIFQYYEEEERQRGNFPDRFSGHQFPNYSSELNVNALLLGDSALYLCASSFGRNTIYFGEGSWLTVV.

This clone was observed a handful of times. This sample includes further DNA sequences coding for the same CDR3. The V gene is TRBV7-9, the J gene TRBJ1-1; D unclear. This CDR3 is built from 11 residues. V was shortened by 5 bases and J by 4 bases, with 5 bases between the two germline ends. The V gene's germline CDR1 is SEHNR and CDR2 FQNEAQ (reference sequence). The DNA for the CDR3 is TGTGCCAGCAGCCCGGGCACTGAAGCTTTCTTT. Protein product: CASSPGTEAFF.

J is TRBJ2-1 and V is TRBV4-2; possibly TRBD1 for D (5 bases). The germline V and J ends were trimmed by 1 base and 7 bases, with 14 bases remaining between them. This CDR3 contains 15 residues. In germline, CDR1 is LGHNA, CDR2 YNFKEQ. CDR3 bases: TGTGCCAGCAGCCAAGTCAGACAGTTCGAAAATGAGCAGTTCTTC. It translates to CASSQVRQFENEQFF.

CDR3: CASSQDDRWTEAFF. CDR3 sequence (DNA): TGCGCCAGCAGCCAAGATGATCGTTGGACTGAAGCTTTCTTT. The chain links TRBV4-1 to TRBJ1-1; D gene unclear. Germline CDR1 reads MGHRA; CDR2 reads YSYEKL. The CDR3 is 14 residues long. Trimming pared 0 bases from V and 5 bases from J, leaving 10 bases between.

The V call is TRBV15, the J call TRBJ2-2; 7 bases are a match to TRBD2. The CDR3 has 18 residues. Losses at the gene ends were 0 bases for V and 1 base for J; bases not matched to a gene: 8. CDR1 is LNHNV and CDR2 is YYDKDF in the germline V gene (reference sequence). CDR3 in DNA: TGTGCCACCAGCAGAGATTTAGGCCTAGCGGTGAACACCGGGGAGCTGTTTTTT. Protein: CATSRDLGLAVNTGELFF.

In this sample, this clone turned up once. The V gene is TRBV6-5, the J gene TRBJ2-3, with TRBD1 matching over 8 bases. This CDR3 region has 16 residues. The junction had 6 bases not matched to a gene; V was cut back by 0 bases and J by 4 bases. Per the germline V gene, CDR1 is MNHEY and CDR2 is SVGAGI. The DNA for the CDR3 is TGTGCCAGCAGTTACTCGGGCGGGACAGGAGCAGATACGCAGTATTTT. Encoded protein: CASSYSGGTGADTQYF.

This clone was detected once. This chain links TRBV4-3 with TRBJ2-5, with D unclear. Germline V CDR1 and CDR2: LGHNA, YSLEER. The CDR3 is 15 amino acids. Trimming took off 0 bases at V and 2 bases at J, with 10 bases between the two ends. As DNA, the CDR3 is TGCGCCAGCAGCCAAGAGGTAGCAGAACAAGAGACCCAGTACTTC. This encodes CASSQEVAEQETQYF.

The chain uses TRBV10-1 and TRBJ2-2; TRBD2 matches 12 bases. With V trimmed by 0 bases and J by 7 bases, 9 bases remained unmatched. Germline CDR1 WNHNN, CDR2 SYGVQD (reference sequence). The CDR3 runs 18 residues. The CDR3 bases are TGCGCCAGCAGTGAGTCCGGGCTAGCGGGAGGGCCCGTCGGGGAGCTGTTTTTT. It yields the protein CASSESGLAGGPVGELFF.

The gene calls are TRBV7-3 and TRBJ2-7, with 10 bases aligning to TRBD1. The length of the CDR3 is 16 residues. J gave up 6 bases and V 5 bases, and 13 bases lay outside the gene matches. Germline V CDR1 and CDR2: SGHTA, FQGTGA. The CDR3 loop reads CASSPGTGANWGEQYF. As DNA, the CDR3 is TGTGCCAGCAGCCCTGGGACAGGGGCTAATTGGGGCGAGCAGTACTTC.

The rearrangement uses TRBV6-1 and TRBJ1-4; the match to TRBD1 covers 10 bases. Germline CDR1 is MNHNS and CDR2 is SASEGT. After removal of 2 bases from V and 4 bases from J, the junction contained 4 bases not matched to a gene. The CDR3 covers 16 residues. For the CDR3, the DNA is TGTGCCAGCAGTGAACAAAGGACAGGGGGTAATGAAAAACTGTTTTTT. It translates to CASSEQRTGGNEKLFF.